The entry below describes one T cell receptor beta chain. What it binds is not known. The repertoire was sequenced with immunoSEQ multiplex PCR; TCRdb's copy has only in-frame clones and lacks some. The table shows 18,000 or so clones, with over 70% occurring only once. This record comes from a study of CD4+ T cells in melanoma. Whole-study findings and limits: In melanoma, neoantigen-specific CD4+ T cells reportedly differed in differentiation state. A reported correlation linked neoantigen-specific CD4+ T cells to CD8+, macrophage and B cell function.

In germline, CDR1 is SGHRS, CDR2 YFSETQ. Trimming took 2 bases from V and 4 from J, leaving 11 bases between them. This CDR3 has 14 amino acids. The source material was cells from a culture (not recorded whether cultured in vitro). V gene TRBV5-1 combines with J gene TRBJ2-3; D possibly corresponds to TRBD2 (7 bases). This TCR derives from a human donor with melanoma. CDR3 sequence: CASSLRGGPDTQYF. CDR3 DNA: TGCGCCAGCAGCTTACGCGGGGGCCCAGATACGCAGTATTTT.